The source of this TCR beta chain is a study of beta chain features in type 1 diabetes. Study-level points and caveats: Moderate but significant shortening of TCRB CDR3s was recorded in all four CD4+ subsets from Type 1 diabetes patients.

Isolated RNA was reverse transcribed in full, so expressed TCRB transcripts were sequenced. Generated by immunoSEQ multiplex PCR, the TCRdb table keeps only in-frame clones and is missing some. The data show approximately 250,000 clones, around 24% seen once. Trimming took 8 bases from V and 3 from J; bases not matched to a gene: 7. Germline CDR1 and CDR2: GTSNPN and SVGIG (reference sequence). The CDR3 sequence is 12 residues long. This clone was found a few times. Its antigen is not known. The rearrangement joins TRBV30 to TRBJ2-7; TRBD2 matches at 7 bases. Sequencing was done on a sample of naive CD4+ T cells from blood. This receptor was identified in a woman in her twenties or thirties with type 1 diabetes. In nucleotides, the CDR3 is TGTGCCCGGGGGGTTTACGGCTACGAGCAGTACTTC. It translates to CARGVYGYEQYF. The variable domain in full, completed from reference TRBV30 and TRBJ2-7, reads SQTIHQWPATLVQPVGSPLSLECTVEGTSNPNLYWYRQAAGRGLQLLFYSVGIGQISSEVPQNLSASRPQDRQFILSSKKLLLSDSGFYLCARGVYGYEQYFGPGTRLTVT.